The 8 T cell receptor beta chains below come from one sample, sequenced in a study of blood T cell repertoires in COVID-19. Sequencing used immunoSEQ multiplex PCR; TCRdb keeps in-frame clones, though not all of them. The sample consists of fewer than 300,000 clones, 70% to 90% of them appearing once. Sequencing was performed on peripheral blood. These receptor sequences come from a human donor with COVID-19, enrolled during active disease. The donor label of this sample is uncertain.

The rearrangement joins TRBV5-4 to TRBJ1-5; D is possibly TRBD1 (5 bases). The ends were cut back, 9 bases at V and 2 bases at J, with 24 bases in the middle. This CDR3 has 17 residues. Germline values: CDR1 SGHNT, CDR2 YYREEE (reference sequence). CDR3 loop: CATHRGGGGGGNQPQHF. Here the CDR3 DNA reads TGTGCCACCCATCGTGGGGGGGGTGGTGGTGGCAATCAGCCCCAGCATTTT.

This chain joins TRBV27 and TRBJ2-3, with no clear D. Germline CDR1 reads MNHEY; CDR2 reads SMNVEV (reference sequence). The CDR3 spans 14 residues. Trimming stripped 3 bases from V and 2 bases from J, with 9 bases between. CDR3 DNA sequence: TGTGCCAGCAGTTTGTGGCAGGACACAGATACGCAGTATTTT. As protein: CASSLWQDTDTQYF.

The chain employs TRBV19 and TRBJ2-3, with 11 bases aligning to TRBD2. Germline V gene data show CDR1 as LNHDA and CDR2 as SQIVND (reference sequence). V dropped 10 bases and J dropped 4; count of bases not matched to a gene: 4. The CDR3 totals 13 residues. The CDR3 bases are TGTGCCACCACACTAGCGGGAGCAGATACGCAGTATTTT. The encoded protein is CATTLAGADTQYF. Full variable domain (rest looked up from reference TRBV19 and TRBJ2-3): DGGITQSPKYLFRKEGQNVTLSCEQNLNHDAMYWYRQDPGQGLRLIYYSQIVNDFQKGDIAEGYSVSREKKESFPLTVTSAQKNPTAFYLCATTLAGADTQYFGPGTRLTVL.

This clone was seen a handful of times. This sequence joins TRBV7-2 and TRBJ1-1; tentatively, D is TRBD1 (5 bases). This CDR3 has 15 residues. V was trimmed by 4 bases and J by 3 bases, leaving 15 bases between them. The germline CDR1 and CDR2 sequences are SGHTA and FQGNSA. This CDR3 reads CASSSKRGDDTEAFF. The CDR3 DNA is TGTGCCAGCAGCTCCAAACGGGGGGATGACACTGAAGCTTTCTTT.

This chain connects TRBV25-1 to TRBJ2-1; possibly TRBD2 for D (7 bases). The germline CDR1 and CDR2 sequences are MGHDK and SYGVNS. The CDR3 extends over 14 amino acids. V lost 7 bases, J lost 8 bases, and 18 bases lay in between. The CDR3 is CASIFTVGGHEQFF. CDR3 DNA sequence: TGTGCCAGCATTTTTACGGTGGGGGGGCATGAGCAGTTCTTC.

This sequence joins TRBV5-1 and TRBJ2-3; D is uncertain. From germline, CDR1 is SGHRS and CDR2 YFSETQ. The V and J ends lost 0 bases and 0 bases respectively, with 8 bases between them. The CDR3 extends over 15 amino acids. The CDR3 sequence: CASSLDPSSTDTQYF. The CDR3, as DNA: TGCGCCAGCAGCTTGGATCCGTCGAGCACAGATACGCAGTATTTT.

CDR3 sequence: CASDTAPTYNSPLHF. The DNA for the CDR3 is TGTGCCAGCGATACAGCCCCTACTTATAATTCACCCCTCCACTTT. This sequence joins TRBV28 and TRBJ1-6; D remains unclear. Germline CDR1 is MDHEN and CDR2 is SYDVKM. The CDR3 consists of 15 residues. The germline V and J ends were trimmed by 8 bases and 4 bases, with 15 bases remaining between them. The entire variable domain, with the rest obtained from reference TRBV28 and TRBJ1-6, is as follows: DVKVTQSSRYLVKRTGEKVFLECVQDMDHENMFWYRQDPGLGLRLIYFSYDVKMKEKGDIPEGYSVSREKKERFSLILESASTNQTSMYLCASDTAPTYNSPLHFGNGTRLTVT.

This clone was counted a few times. J is TRBJ2-1 and V is TRBV11-1, with 11 bases fitting TRBD2. V lost 4 bases, J lost 8 bases, and 10 bases stayed unmatched. The CDR3 contains 16 residues. CDR1 is SGHAT and CDR2 is FQDESV in the germline V gene (reference sequence). The CDR3 DNA sequence: TGTGCCAGCAGCTACGAACTAGCGGGAGCGTTCCATGAGCAGTTCTTC. Translating it yields CASSYELAGAFHEQFF.